A selection of T cell receptor beta chains follows, all from one sample in a study of T-cell memory formation after mild COVID-19. MiXCR, applied by TCRdb to the 5' RACE reads, yields one record per CDR3 protein. The repertoire consists of under 200,000 distinct CDR3 sequences, with 10% to 15% occurring once and the leading ten covering roughly 3.4%. Sequencing input: PBMCs or a T cell subset sorted from them (not recorded which). These receptors came from a man aged 18 to 29 who had mild COVID-19 (a few samples of this study predate the infection). Cell type and time point are not known. Each CDR3 is given with its conserved first and last residue. The D gene is left open where the match is weak. The listing skips clone size in some rows; elsewhere it reads once, few, many or a size class.

TRBD1	TRBV6-1	few	TRBJ1-5	TGTGCCAGCAGAGAGAGCTCAGTCAGGGGGAGTATCAATCAGCCCCAGCATTTT	CASRESSVRGSINQPQHF
-	TRBV29-1	few	TRBJ2-5	TGCAGCGCCCTGGGGCTAGCGTTAGGAGAGACCCAGTACTTC	CSALGLALGETQYF
-	TRBV24-1	-	TRBJ2-1	TGTGCCACCAGTGACCCTGCCCAGGTCGGGAACAATGAGCAGTTCTTC	CATSDPAQVGNNEQFF
-	TRBV24-1	few	TRBJ2-1	TGTGCCACCAGTGATTTAGGCCAGTATGAGCAGTTCTTC	CATSDLGQYEQFF
TRBD2	TRBV5-1	many	TRBJ2-3	TGCGCCAGCAGCCAACGCACTTCTAGCGGGGGTTGGACAGATACGCAGTATTTT	CASSQRTSSGGWTDTQYF
-	TRBV12-3/TRBV12-4	few	TRBJ2-5	TGTGCCAGCAGTACCCTCCTGGTCGGGGAGACCCAGTACTTC	CASSTLLVGETQYF
-	TRBV20-1	few	TRBJ1-2	TGCAGTGCTAGACAGGCAGGCTACACCTTC	CSARQAGYTF
-	TRBV7-9	many	TRBJ1-1	TGTGCCAGCAGAGAGAGGGACACTGAAGCTTTCTTT	CASRERDTEAFF
-	TRBV12-3/TRBV12-4	few	TRBJ1-1	TGTGCCAGCACTATCAAGGGGTTGAACACTGAAGCTTTCTTT	CASTIKGLNTEAFF
-	TRBV18	-	TRBJ1-5	TGTGCCAGCTCACCACAGAGTAGCAATCAGCCCCAGCATTTT	CASSPQSSNQPQHF
TRBD1	TRBV7-9	many	TRBJ2-3	TGTGCCAGCAGCGCCGACAGGGGGGGAGATACGCAGTATTTT	CASSADRGGDTQYF
-	TRBV4-1	many	TRBJ1-1	TGCGCCAGCAGCCAAGTGGCAGGGAGGGCTTTCTTT	CASSQVAGRAFF
-	TRBV20-1	few	TRBJ2-4	TGCAGTGCTTTCCGGGACACATCCACACCGCAGTACTTC	CSAFRDTSTPQYF
TRBD2	TRBV4-3	few	TRBJ2-1	TGCGCCAGCAGCCAAGCAGGCGGGGGGGGATACAATGAGCAGTTCTTC	CASSQAGGGGYNEQFF
-	TRBV4-1	few	TRBJ1-6	TGCGCCAGCAGCCAAGGGTTGGGGCCACCCCTCCACTTT	CASSQGLGPPLHF
-	TRBV7-8	few	TRBJ1-6	TGTGCCAGCAGCTCTGCCTCGGGCCAGAATTCACCCCTCCACTTT	CASSSASGQNSPLHF
TRBD2	TRBV11-2	many	TRBJ2-1	TGTGCCAGCAGCGACAGCGGGGGGGCCCATGAGCAGTTCTTC	CASSDSGGAHEQFF
-	TRBV3-1	few	TRBJ2-1	TGTGCCAGCAGCCACCGACAGCTAAGGCACTACAATGAGCAGTTCTTC	CASSHRQLRHYNEQFF
-	TRBV6-5	-	TRBJ2-3	TGTGCCAGCAGGAACGGGGGGCGCGAAGATACGCAGTATTTT	CASRNGGREDTQYF
TRBD2	TRBV30	few	TRBJ2-3	TGTGCCTGGATGGAGAGCGGGGCTCCTCGCACAGATACGCAGTATTTT	CAWMESGAPRTDTQYF
-	TRBV27	few	TRBJ2-4	TGTGCCAGCAGCCCCGAGATTGTTGCCAAAAACATTCAGTACTTC	CASSPEIVAKNIQYF
TRBD1	TRBV7-9	few	TRBJ1-3	TGTGCCAGCAGGCTCTCTGGCCGGGACAGGGAGGGAAACACCATATATTTT	CASRLSGRDREGNTIYF
-	TRBV6-6	-	TRBJ1-1	TGTGCCAGCAGTTACTCGAGTAAACGGGGGTGGAACACTGAAGCTTTCTTT	CASSYSSKRGWNTEAFF
TRBD2	TRBV7-3	few	TRBJ2-5	TGTGCCAGCAGCTTAAACGGGGGGGCGGGAGAGACCCAGTACTTC	CASSLNGGAGETQYF
-	TRBV20-1	many	TRBJ2-5	TGCAGTGCTTGGGGGGAGGAGACCCAGTACTTC	CSAWGEETQYF
TRBD2	TRBV24-1	-	TRBJ2-1	TGTGCCACCAGTGTAGTAGCGGGGGGGAACAATGAGCAGTTCTTC	CATSVVAGGNNEQFF
-	TRBV10-2	-	TRBJ1-6	TGCGCCAGCAGTGAAACGGGATCACCCCTCCACTTT	CASSETGSPLHF
TRBD2	TRBV7-2	-	TRBJ2-7	TGTGCCAGCAGCCCTCCGGGACTAGCGGGGGACGAGCAGTACTTC	CASSPPGLAGDEQYF